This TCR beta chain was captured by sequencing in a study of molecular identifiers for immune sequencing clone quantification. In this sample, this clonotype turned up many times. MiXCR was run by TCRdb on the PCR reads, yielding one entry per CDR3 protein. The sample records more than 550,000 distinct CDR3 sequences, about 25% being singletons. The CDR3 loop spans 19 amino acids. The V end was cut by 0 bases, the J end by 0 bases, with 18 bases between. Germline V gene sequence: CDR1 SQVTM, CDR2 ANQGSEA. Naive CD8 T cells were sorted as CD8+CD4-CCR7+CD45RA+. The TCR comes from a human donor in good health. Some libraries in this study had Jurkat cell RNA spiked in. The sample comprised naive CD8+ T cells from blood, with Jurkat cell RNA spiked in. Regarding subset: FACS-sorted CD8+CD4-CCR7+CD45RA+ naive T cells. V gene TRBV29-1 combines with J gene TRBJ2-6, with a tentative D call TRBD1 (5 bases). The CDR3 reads CSVEDPGAAKISGANVLTF. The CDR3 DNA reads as TGCAGCGTTGAAGATCCTGGGGCAGCCAAGATCTCTGGGGCCAACGTCCTGACTTTC.